Listed below are T cell receptor beta chains from one sample, sequenced in a study of blood T cell repertoires in COVID-19. TCRdb's copy holds only in-frame clones and misses some; the assay was immunoSEQ multiplex PCR. The table records 70,000 or so clones, 90% of them present only once. Sequencing used peripheral blood. The receptors derive from a human donor in a cohort sampled during active COVID-19. The conserved cysteine and the conserved F or W are not part of the CDR3 here.

V gene: TRBV5-5
J gene: TRBJ2-6
CDR3 protein: ASSTQGAVGANVLT

V gene: TRBV6-4
J gene: TRBJ2-1
CDR3 protein: ASSRDYPYNEQF

V gene: TRBV9
J gene: TRBJ1-2
CDR3 protein: ASSADRVNYGYT

V gene: TRBV27
J gene: TRBJ2-1
CDR3 protein: ASSIRGVREQF

V gene: TRBV6-5
J gene: TRBJ1-3
CDR3 protein: ASINRGRKGNTIY

V gene: TRBV7-9
J gene: TRBJ2-5
CDR3 protein: ASSLLGQGYGETQY

V gene: TRBV3-1/TRBV3-2
J gene: TRBJ2-7
CDR3 protein: ASSQGKGQGSYEQY

V gene: TRBV4-2
J gene: TRBJ2-7
CDR3 protein: ASSQNRNIAYEQY

V gene: TRBV7-9
J gene: TRBJ2-1
CDR3 protein: ASSLGDRGHNEQF

V gene: TRBV29-1
J gene: TRBJ1-1
CDR3 protein: TGSTGGDTEAF

V gene: TRBV4-1
J gene: TRBJ1-5
CDR3 protein: ASSQDRTSNQPQH